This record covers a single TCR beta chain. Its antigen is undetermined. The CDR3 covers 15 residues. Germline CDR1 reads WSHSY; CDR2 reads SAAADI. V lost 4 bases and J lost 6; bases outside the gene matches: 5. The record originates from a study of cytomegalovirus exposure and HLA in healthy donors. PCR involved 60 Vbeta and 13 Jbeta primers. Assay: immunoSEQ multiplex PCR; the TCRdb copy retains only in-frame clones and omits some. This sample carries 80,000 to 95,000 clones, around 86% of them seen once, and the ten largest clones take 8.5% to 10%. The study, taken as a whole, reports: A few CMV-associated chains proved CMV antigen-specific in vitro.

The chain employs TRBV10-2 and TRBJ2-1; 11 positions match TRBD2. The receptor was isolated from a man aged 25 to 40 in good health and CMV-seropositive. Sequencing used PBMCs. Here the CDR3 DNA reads TGCGCCAGCAGTGGATTAGCGGGGGGGCCCAATGAGCAGTTCTTC. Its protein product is CASSGLAGGPNEQFF.